Listed here are 10 T cell receptor beta chains from one sample, sequenced in a study of T cells in Graves' hyperthyroidism and ophthalmopathy. Researchers took RNA transcripts and amplified the TCR beta CDR3 regions from them. HTBI primers were employed in a first-round RT-PCR of the TCR CDR3. A single record per CDR3 protein comes from TCRdb applying MiXCR to the multiplex PCR reads. In the table there are under 400,000 distinct CDR3 sequences, about 15% of which are singletons. Source material: blood. These receptors came from a man aged 30 to 39 with Graves' hyperthyroidism.

This clonotype occurred many times. V usage is TRBV2 and J usage is TRBJ2-5; 12 nucleotides match TRBD2. CDR1 is SNHLY and CDR2 is FYNNEI in the germline V gene. V lost 3 bases and J lost 5; bases outside the gene matches: 16. The CDR3 covers 19 residues. CDR3 in amino acids: CASSEAPTSSGRAVETQYF. As DNA, the CDR3 is TGTGCCAGCAGTGAGGCCCCAACCTCTAGCGGGAGGGCCGTCGAGACCCAGTACTTC.

This clonotype has ten or more counts. The chain couples TRBV20-1 to TRBJ2-1, with D possibly matching TRBD2 (6 bases). The CDR3 length is 14 residues. From germline, CDR1 is DFQATT and CDR2 SNEGSKA (reference sequence). The ends were cut back, 3 bases at V and 7 bases at J, with 16 bases in the middle. DNA for the CDR3: TGCAGTGCTAGGATCCTCAGCGGGTGGAATGAGCAGTTCTTC. Protein product: CSARILSGWNEQFF.

This clonotype has ten or more counts. J is TRBJ1-2 and V is TRBV27; no reliable D call. The germline CDR1 and CDR2 sequences are MNHEY and SMNVEV (reference sequence). With 2 bases removed from V and 8 bases from J, the gap between germline ends came to 9 bases. This CDR3 is 12 amino acids long. The CDR3 loop reads CASSLKGNGYTF. The CDR3 DNA reads TGTGCCAGCAGTTTAAAAGGGAACGGCTACACCTTC.

This clonotype was counted ten times or more. The DNA of the CDR3 is TGCGCCAGCAGCTTGGAGAGGACTAGCGGGCTGAACAATGAGCAGTTCTTC. The encoded protein is CASSLERTSGLNNEQFF. V gene TRBV5-1 combines with J gene TRBJ2-1; 11 bases map to TRBD2. CDR1 is SGHRS, CDR2 YFSETQ, per germline. Unmatched junction bases numbered 7, after V lost 0 bases and J lost 5 bases. The CDR3 runs to 17 residues.

In its sample, this clonotype was seen many times. The chain carries TRBV29-1 and TRBJ1-2; D unclear. Trimming took off 4 bases at V and 4 bases at J, with 7 bases between the two ends. The CDR3 covers 11 residues. The V gene's germline CDR1 is SQVTM and CDR2 ANQGSEA. CDR3 in amino acids: CSVVHFYGYTF. The CDR3 DNA follows: TGCAGCGTTGTCCATTTCTATGGCTACACCTTC.

This chain uses TRBV5-1 with TRBJ2-2; TRBD1 might be the D (7 bases). CDR1 SGHRS and CDR2 YFSETQ come from the germline V gene. This CDR3 contains 17 residues. V was clipped by 5 bases and J by 4 bases, with 21 bases between them. CDR3 residues: CASSKGGRGASTGELFF. The CDR3 DNA is TGCGCCAGCAGTAAAGGTGGCAGGGGGGCGAGCACCGGGGAGCTGTTTTTT.

J is TRBJ2-7 and V is TRBV7-9, with D perhaps TRBD1 (6 bases). This CDR3 contains 15 residues. V lost 5 bases and J 5 bases, leaving 19 bases between the germline ends. Germline CDR1 and CDR2: SEHNR and FQNEAQ (reference sequence). CDR3 sequence reads: CASSPTWGLSHEQYF. For the CDR3, the DNA is TGTGCCAGCAGCCCGACGTGGGGGCTTTCCCACGAGCAGTACTTC.

This clonotype was recorded at least ten times. The chain combines TRBV7-2 with TRBJ2-6; D ambiguous. Germline V CDR1 and CDR2: SGHTA, FQGNSA. The CDR3 consists of 13 residues. Deletions cut 2 bases from V and 2 bases from J, with 1 base between. The CDR3 coding sequence is TGTGCCAGCAGCTTAACTGGGGCCAACGTCCTGACTTTC. Its translation is CASSLTGANVLTF.

This clonotype was seen repeatedly, ten times or more. The chain carries TRBV6-1 and TRBJ2-7, with 9 bases identical to TRBD2. V shed 1 base, J shed 1 base, and the junction held 2 bases outside the gene matches. This CDR3 has 15 amino acids. CDR1 is MNHNS and CDR2 is SASEGT in the germline V gene. This chain's CDR3 is CASSEDLAGSYEQYF. CDR3 sequence (DNA): TGTGCCAGCAGTGAAGATCTAGCGGGATCCTACGAGCAGTACTTC.

This clonotype has only a few counts. This chain connects TRBV27 to TRBJ1-1; tentative D call: TRBD1 (5 bases). Trimming stripped 5 bases from V and 5 bases from J, with 15 bases between. CDR1 and CDR2 from the germline V gene are MNHEY and SMNVEV (reference sequence). The CDR3 has 14 amino acids. CDR3 protein: CASSGWAGQTEAFF. CDR3 DNA sequence: TGTGCCAGCAGTGGTTGGGCAGGGCAAACTGAAGCTTTCTTT.